This TCR beta chain is from a study of shared clonotypes between healthy human individuals. Looking at the study overall: Donor composition was two women and three men, aged 18 to 49.

Assay: immunoSEQ multiplex PCR; the TCRdb copy retains only in-frame clones and omits some. The sample lists around 700,000 clones, around 78% occurring once. The CDR3 runs 14 residues. Trimming cost V 0 bases and J 7 bases, with 11 bases left between them. CDR1 SGHRS and CDR2 YFSETQ come from the germline V gene. Findings of the study overall: The study drew on few donors, limiting represented genetic and exposure-history diversity. A handful of donors shared around 5% of their naive CD4 clonotypes.

In this sample, this clone turned up once. Its antigen is unknown. Sequencing was performed on memory CD4+ T cells sorted from blood. Subset defined: CD45RA-negative fraction. The chain couples TRBV5-1 to TRBJ1-5; D not resolved. The source of this sequence is a woman aged 30 to 39 in good health. The CDR3 loop is CASSLDGVWQPQHF. Here the CDR3 DNA reads TGCGCCAGCAGCTTGGACGGGGTCTGGCAGCCCCAGCATTTT.